The rows below give T cell receptor beta chains drawn from one sample of a study of cytomegalovirus exposure and HLA in healthy donors. Profiling relied on immunoSEQ multiplex PCR, and the TCRdb table lists in-frame clones only, not all of them. The sample shows about 160,000 clones, around 74% of them seen only once. Sequenced material: PBMCs. The receptors were sampled from a female donor in good health and CMV-seronegative. Each CDR3 is given with its conserved first and last residue. A D gene is named only where the DNA matches it firmly. Part of the rows lack a size; the others show once, few, many or a class for expanded clones.

CDR3nt: TGTGCCAGCAGCCGATGGACAGCAAACACCGGGGAGCTGTTTTTT
CDR3aa: CASSRWTANTGELFF
d_gene: -
abundance: -
j_gene: TRBJ2-2
len: 15
v_gene: TRBV5-4

CDR3nt: TGTGCCAGCAGCTTAGAAAGAGCGGGTAATTCACCCCTCCACTTT
CDR3aa: CASSLERAGNSPLHF
d_gene: -
abundance: -
j_gene: TRBJ1-6
len: 15
v_gene: TRBV7-9

CDR3nt: TGTGCCAGCAGTGATCCGGTTTCCGCCGGGGAGCTGTTTTTT
CDR3aa: CASSDPVSAGELFF
d_gene: -
abundance: -
j_gene: TRBJ2-2
len: 14
v_gene: TRBV2

CDR3nt: TGTGCCAGCAGTGAACTCGGTTACGAGCAGTACTTC
CDR3aa: CASSELGYEQYF
d_gene: -
abundance: -
j_gene: TRBJ2-7
len: 12
v_gene: TRBV6-5

CDR3nt: TGTGCCAGCAGTGTGTTTGGAGCACTGAGCTCCTACAATGAGCAGTTCTTC
CDR3aa: CASSVFGALSSYNEQFF
d_gene: -
abundance: -
j_gene: TRBJ2-1
len: 17
v_gene: TRBV2

CDR3nt: TGTGCCAGCAGCTCCGGGACTAGCGGGAGAAGCGGAGAGACCCAGTACTTC
CDR3aa: CASSSGTSGRSGETQYF
d_gene: TRBD2
abundance: -
j_gene: TRBJ2-5
len: 17
v_gene: TRBV5-5

CDR3nt: TGTGCCAGCAGGTTAGCGGGAGGGCCTGTCGGTAGGCAGTATTTT
CDR3aa: CASRLAGGPVGRQYF
d_gene: TRBD2
abundance: -
j_gene: TRBJ2-3
len: 15
v_gene: TRBV27

CDR3nt: TGTGCCAGCTCCCCTCCTAGCGGGAGGGCCACGGATACGCAGTATTTT
CDR3aa: CASSPPSGRATDTQYF
d_gene: TRBD2
abundance: few
j_gene: TRBJ2-3
len: 16
v_gene: TRBV18

CDR3nt: TGTGCCAGCAGTGGAGGAAAACAGGGTTTCTCTGGGGCCAACGTCCTGACTTTC
CDR3aa: CASSGGKQGFSGANVLTF
d_gene: -
abundance: few
j_gene: TRBJ2-6
len: 18
v_gene: TRBV6-4

CDR3nt: TGTGCCAGCGGCAGGGGTCCCCCCGAGCAGTACTTC
CDR3aa: CASGRGPPEQYF
d_gene: -
abundance: -
j_gene: TRBJ2-7
len: 12
v_gene: TRBV2

CDR3nt: TGTGCCAGCAGCTTGTTTTCCCATATGGAGGGGGCTCTCGATGGCTACACCTTC
CDR3aa: CASSLFSHMEGALDGYTF
d_gene: TRBD1
abundance: -
j_gene: TRBJ1-2
len: 18
v_gene: TRBV5-5

CDR3nt: TGTGCCAGCAGTTACGCTAGCGGGGGGGTAGGGGAGCTGTTTTTT
CDR3aa: CASSYASGGVGELFF
d_gene: TRBD2
abundance: -
j_gene: TRBJ2-2
len: 15
v_gene: TRBV6-6

CDR3nt: TGTGCCAGCAGTGAGCTGGGGGGAGGTTCGTTTGGAAACACCATATATTTT
CDR3aa: CASSELGGGSFGNTIYF
d_gene: -
abundance: -
j_gene: TRBJ1-3
len: 17
v_gene: TRBV6-1

CDR3nt: TGTGCCGCACAGGCGACGAACACTGAAGCTTTCTTT
CDR3aa: CAAQATNTEAFF
d_gene: -
abundance: -
j_gene: TRBJ1-1
len: 12
v_gene: TRBV10-3

CDR3nt: TGTGCCAGCAGCCAGGGTGAAACTAGTAACGCCGGGGAGCTGTTTTTT
CDR3aa: CASSQGETSNAGELFF
d_gene: -
abundance: -
j_gene: TRBJ2-2
len: 16
v_gene: TRBV4-2

CDR3nt: TGTGCCAGCAGTGAAGGCGAACCGGACAGGGGGTTTGGCTACACCTTC
CDR3aa: CASSEGEPDRGFGYTF
d_gene: TRBD1
abundance: few
j_gene: TRBJ1-2
len: 16
v_gene: TRBV25-1

CDR3nt: TGTGCCAGTAGTGACCAGGGGGCGCGGGATTCACCCCTCCACTTT
CDR3aa: CASSDQGARDSPLHF
d_gene: TRBD1
abundance: few
j_gene: TRBJ1-6
len: 15
v_gene: TRBV19

CDR3nt: TGCGCCAGCAGCTTGGGGGACAGGGAGAACACCGGGGAGCTGTTTTTT
CDR3aa: CASSLGDRENTGELFF
d_gene: TRBD1
abundance: -
j_gene: TRBJ2-2
len: 16
v_gene: TRBV5-1

CDR3nt: TGTGCCAGCAGCGTTCTCCCCCGTTACGCGGGGGGGACGAACACCGGGGAGCTGTTTTTT
CDR3aa: CASSVLPRYAGGTNTGELFF
d_gene: TRBD2
abundance: -
j_gene: TRBJ2-2
len: 20
v_gene: TRBV9

CDR3nt: TGTGCCAGTAGTATAGGGGGTCCGGGAACAGCGTTCTACGAGCAGTACTTC
CDR3aa: CASSIGGPGTAFYEQYF
d_gene: -
abundance: -
j_gene: TRBJ2-7
len: 17
v_gene: TRBV19

CDR3nt: TGTGCCAGTAACCCTGGGGGACAGGGGGTAAATAGCAATCAGCCCCAGCATTTT
CDR3aa: CASNPGGQGVNSNQPQHF
d_gene: TRBD1
abundance: few
j_gene: TRBJ1-5
len: 18
v_gene: TRBV19

CDR3nt: TGCAGTGCTAGGGGGAGGGATGAGCAGTTCTTC
CDR3aa: CSARGRDEQFF
d_gene: TRBD2
abundance: -
j_gene: TRBJ2-1
len: 11
v_gene: TRBV20-1

CDR3nt: TGTGCCTGGGACAGGGACACAGATACGCAGTATTTT
CDR3aa: CAWDRDTDTQYF
d_gene: TRBD1
abundance: -
j_gene: TRBJ2-3
len: 12
v_gene: TRBV30

CDR3nt: TGTGCCAGCAGCTTAGGGGACAGGCCCTACGAGCAGTACTTC
CDR3aa: CASSLGDRPYEQYF
d_gene: TRBD1
abundance: -
j_gene: TRBJ2-7
len: 14
v_gene: TRBV7-9

CDR3nt: TGTGCCAGCAGTTTATATTCCCCCACCGGGTGGCACGAGCAGTACTTC
CDR3aa: CASSLYSPTGWHEQYF
d_gene: -
abundance: few
j_gene: TRBJ2-7
len: 16
v_gene: TRBV27

CDR3nt: TGCGCCAGCAGCTTCCTGGACAGGGCGGGCGAGCAGTACTTC
CDR3aa: CASSFLDRAGEQYF
d_gene: TRBD1
abundance: few
j_gene: TRBJ2-7
len: 14
v_gene: TRBV5-1

CDR3nt: TGCGCCAGCGGGGGACAGGGCAATCAGCCCCAGCATTTT
CDR3aa: CASGGQGNQPQHF
d_gene: TRBD1
abundance: -
j_gene: TRBJ1-5
len: 13
v_gene: TRBV4-1

CDR3nt: TGTGCCAGCAGCCCGGGACAGGACTATGGCTACACCTTC
CDR3aa: CASSPGQDYGYTF
d_gene: TRBD1
abundance: few
j_gene: TRBJ1-2
len: 13
v_gene: TRBV25-1

CDR3nt: TGTGCCACAGGGCAGGGTGGGTACGAGCAGTACTTC
CDR3aa: CATGQGGYEQYF
d_gene: -
abundance: once
j_gene: TRBJ2-7
len: 12
v_gene: TRBV2

CDR3nt: TGTGCCAGTAGTATTTCCCCTGGGCAGGGACAGCCCCAGCATTTT
CDR3aa: CASSISPGQGQPQHF
d_gene: -
abundance: once
j_gene: TRBJ1-5
len: 15
v_gene: TRBV19

CDR3nt: TGTGCCAGCAGCTTAGTCGGCAGGGGCTCCTACAATGAGCAGTTCTTC
CDR3aa: CASSLVGRGSYNEQFF
d_gene: -
abundance: -
j_gene: TRBJ2-1
len: 16
v_gene: TRBV13

CDR3nt: TGCGCCAGCAGCCCTGGACGGGACACCTATGGCTACACCTTC
CDR3aa: CASSPGRDTYGYTF
d_gene: -
abundance: once
j_gene: TRBJ1-2
len: 14
v_gene: TRBV5-1

CDR3nt: TGTGCCAGCAGCCCACGGGGGGGGGCAAGTACAGATACGCAGTATTTT
CDR3aa: CASSPRGGASTDTQYF
d_gene: TRBD2
abundance: -
j_gene: TRBJ2-3
len: 16
v_gene: TRBV5-6

CDR3nt: TGTGCCAGCAGCGTAGGGCAGGGGGACTACGAGCAGTACTTC
CDR3aa: CASSVGQGDYEQYF
d_gene: TRBD1
abundance: -
j_gene: TRBJ2-7
len: 14
v_gene: TRBV9

CDR3nt: TGTGCCATCAGCCCCCAGGCGGGAGTGGGCACTGAAGCTTTCTTT
CDR3aa: CAISPQAGVGTEAFF
d_gene: -
abundance: -
j_gene: TRBJ1-1
len: 15
v_gene: TRBV10-3

CDR3nt: TGTGCCAGCAGCTTGGGTTTCGGGAGCACAGATACGCAGTATTTT
CDR3aa: CASSLGFGSTDTQYF
d_gene: -
abundance: -
j_gene: TRBJ2-3
len: 15
v_gene: TRBV5-6

CDR3nt: TGTGCCACCAGCAGAGATCGGGGGACTAACTATGGCTACACCTTC
CDR3aa: CATSRDRGTNYGYTF
d_gene: -
abundance: -
j_gene: TRBJ1-2
len: 15
v_gene: TRBV15

CDR3nt: TGTGCCAGCAGCGCTTTATCGGGGACAGGGAATCAGCCCCAGCATTTT
CDR3aa: CASSALSGTGNQPQHF
d_gene: TRBD1
abundance: -
j_gene: TRBJ1-5
len: 16
v_gene: TRBV5-5

CDR3nt: TGTGCCACCCGGACAGCTAACTATGGCTACACCTTC
CDR3aa: CATRTANYGYTF
d_gene: -
abundance: few
j_gene: TRBJ1-2
len: 12
v_gene: TRBV10-3

CDR3nt: TGTGCCAGCAGCCCCCCAGATCTCAGGCTCCAAGAGACCCAGTACTTC
CDR3aa: CASSPPDLRLQETQYF
d_gene: -
abundance: -
j_gene: TRBJ2-5
len: 16
v_gene: TRBV7-2

CDR3nt: TGCGCCAGCAGCTTGGGACCCAGGGCTAACTCCTACGAGCAGTACTTC
CDR3aa: CASSLGPRANSYEQYF
d_gene: -
abundance: once
j_gene: TRBJ2-7
len: 16
v_gene: TRBV5-1

CDR3nt: TGTGCCAGCAGCGGCTTAGCGGGGAGAAACCAAGAGACCCAGTACTTC
CDR3aa: CASSGLAGRNQETQYF
d_gene: TRBD2
abundance: -
j_gene: TRBJ2-5
len: 16
v_gene: TRBV9

CDR3nt: TGTGCCAGCAGCTTCCGGGGAAGGTCCACTGAAGCTTTCTTT
CDR3aa: CASSFRGRSTEAFF
d_gene: -
abundance: -
j_gene: TRBJ1-1
len: 14
v_gene: TRBV5-6

CDR3nt: TGTGCCAGTAAAGTGTCCGGGGAATCTTCCTATGGCTACACCTTC
CDR3aa: CASKVSGESSYGYTF
d_gene: -
abundance: few
j_gene: TRBJ1-2
len: 15
v_gene: TRBV19